The 20 T cell receptor beta chains below all came from one sample that was sequenced in a study of blood T cell repertoires in COVID-19. Clones were read by immunoSEQ multiplex PCR, and TCRdb kept only the in-frame ones, dropping some. The sample holds 300,000 to 400,000 clones, around 87% seen once. The sequenced sample consisted of peripheral blood. The receptors derive from a human donor in a cohort sampled during active COVID-19.

J is TRBJ2-7 and V is TRBV13, with 7 nucleotides matching TRBD1. Germline V CDR1 and CDR2: PRHDT, FYEKMQ (reference sequence). Trimming at V came to 5 bases and at J to 3 bases, leaving 10 bases not matched to a gene. There are 15 residues in the CDR3. The CDR3 DNA follows: TGTGCCAGCAGCCCGGGACAGAGGATCTTCTACGAGCAGTACTTC. The encoded protein is CASSPGQRIFYEQYF.

The rearrangement joins TRBV7-8 to TRBJ2-7; D perhaps matches TRBD1 (6 bases). Germline V gene sequence: CDR1 SGHVS, CDR2 FQNEAQ. Trimming left V 4 bases short and J 0 bases short, with 10 bases between. This CDR3 region has 14 residues. The CDR3 DNA reads TGTGCCAGCAGCTCGAACAGGGCCTCCTACGAGCAGTACTTC. This translates into CASSSNRASYEQYF.

This chain joins TRBV7-2 and TRBJ1-2; 9 bases map to TRBD1. The junction had 6 bases not matched to a gene; V was cut back by 1 base and J by 6 bases. Germline lookup yields CDR1 SGHTA and CDR2 FQGNSA. There are 15 residues in the CDR3. In DNA, the CDR3 is TGTGCCAGCAGCTTAGAGTTACAGGGGGCCAATGGCTACACCTTC. This translates into CASSLELQGANGYTF.

With respect to this clone: Other DNA sequences from this sample encode an identical CDR3 as well. This chain connects TRBV5-1 to TRBJ2-1; 8 bases line up with TRBD2. CDR1 is SGHRS, CDR2 YFSETQ, per germline. With V trimmed by 0 bases and J by 5 bases, 4 bases remained unmatched. The CDR3 is 15 amino acids. The CDR3 DNA sequence: TGCGCCAGCAGCTTGGTCGCGGGGGGTAACAATGAGCAGTTCTTC. Amino acids: CASSLVAGGNNEQFF.

The J gene is TRBJ2-1, the V gene TRBV6-1; possible D gene TRBD2, 6 bases. The CDR3 contains 14 residues. V gave up 2 bases and J gave up 2 bases, with 7 bases separating them. The germline V gene has CDR1 MNHNS and CDR2 SASEGT. The CDR3 loop reads CASSEWGAYNEQFF. Written as DNA, the CDR3 is TGTGCCAGCAGTGAATGGGGGGCCTACAATGAGCAGTTCTTC.

The V gene is TRBV5-1, the J gene TRBJ2-5; D is unresolved. Deletions cut 0 bases from V and 1 base from J, with 7 bases between. Germline CDR1 is SGHRS and CDR2 is YFSETQ. The CDR3 contains 14 residues. The CDR3 DNA is TGCGCCAGCAGCTTGGCCCCCTCCCAAGAGACCCAGTACTTC. This gives the protein CASSLAPSQETQYF.

The rearrangement links TRBV6-5 to TRBJ2-2; 9 positions match TRBD1. CDR1 is MNHEY, CDR2 SVGAGI, per germline. The CDR3 length is 14 residues. The V segment lost 6 bases and the J segment 5 bases; nucleotides outside the gene matches: 4. The CDR3 loop reads CASRSGTGTGELFF. The CDR3 DNA reads TGTGCCAGCAGGTCCGGGACAGGGACCGGGGAGCTGTTTTTT.

The V call is TRBV3-1 (or the pseudogene TRBV3-2), the J call TRBJ2-7; TRBD2 aligns across 11 bases. The CDR3 has 19 residues. V lost 0 bases, J lost 2 bases, and 12 bases stayed unmatched. Germline V gene data show CDR1 as LGHDT and CDR2 as YNNKEL (reference sequence). The CDR3 DNA follows: TGTGCCAGCAGCCAAGAATACCGAGAGACTAGCGGGAAAACCTACGAGCAGTACTTC. This gives the protein CASSQEYRETSGKTYEQYF.

This clone was counted once. The chain has TRBV27 and TRBJ2-3, with 8 bases aligning to TRBD2. The CDR3 runs 16 residues. CDR1 is MNHEY and CDR2 is SMNVEV in the germline V gene (reference sequence). V was clipped by 4 bases and J by 1 base; unmatched bases: 7. CDR3 amino acids: CASSYIAGWGTDTQYF. The DNA of the CDR3 is TGTGCCAGCAGTTATATAGCGGGATGGGGCACAGATACGCAGTATTTT.

V gene TRBV3-1 (or the pseudogene TRBV3-2) combines with J gene TRBJ1-3; D is possibly TRBD1 (6 bases). The V gene's germline CDR1 is LGHDT and CDR2 YNNKEL (reference sequence). V was cut by 4 bases and J by 0 bases, with 10 bases left in between. The CDR3 totals 15 residues. The CDR3 here is CASSRDTNSGNTIYF. The DNA of the CDR3 is TGTGCCAGCAGCCGGGACACCAACTCTGGAAACACCATATATTTT.

The chain employs TRBV7-3 and TRBJ2-2; D perhaps matches TRBD2 (6 bases). The CDR3 has 17 residues. V lost 2 bases and J 2 bases, leaving 15 bases between the germline ends. Per germline, CDR1 SGHTA and CDR2 FQGTGA. This CDR3 is CASSLSSGYGNTGELFF. CDR3 sequence (DNA): TGTGCCAGCAGCTTATCGAGCGGGTATGGAAACACCGGGGAGCTGTTTTTT.

The chain couples TRBV19 to TRBJ2-1, with 10 bases that match TRBD2. Germline loops: CDR1 LNHDA, CDR2 SQIVND (reference sequence). V shed 6 bases, J shed 2 bases, and the junction held 4 bases outside the gene matches. The CDR3 is 15 amino acids. CDR3 sequence reads: CASSPTSGPYNEQFF. The DNA of the CDR3 is TGTGCCAGTAGCCCGACTAGCGGGCCCTACAATGAGCAGTTCTTC.

The J gene is TRBJ2-1, the V gene TRBV19; TRBD1 matches 9 bases. The CDR3 is made up of 16 amino acids. Germline trimming cut 6 bases from V and 9 bases from J; bases unmatched to any gene: 15. The germline gives CDR1 LNHDA, CDR2 SQIVND (reference sequence). This CDR3 is CASSTWAGTGMSEQFF. The DNA of the CDR3 is TGTGCCAGTAGCACCTGGGCCGGGACAGGGATGTCTGAGCAGTTCTTC.

The chain is built from TRBV9 and TRBJ2-3; 8 positions match TRBD2. Germline V gene data show CDR1 as SGDLS and CDR2 as YYNGEE. This CDR3 region has 15 residues. With V trimmed by 0 bases and J by 6 bases, 6 bases remained unmatched. In DNA, the CDR3 is TGTGCCAGCAGCGTAGCGGGGGGGCCGTCGGATACGCAGTATTTT. Translation: CASSVAGGPSDTQYF.

The chain carries TRBV3-1 (or the pseudogene TRBV3-2) and TRBJ1-1, with TRBD1 identical over 8 bases. Germline V gene data show CDR1 as LGHDT and CDR2 as YNNKEL (reference sequence). V trimming: 1 base; J trimming: 6 bases; junction bases outside the gene matches: 1. CDR3 length: 13 amino acids. The CDR3 loop is CASSQGTGSEAFF. The CDR3 region has the DNA TGTGCCAGCAGCCAAGGGACAGGGTCTGAAGCTTTCTTT.

Written as DNA, the CDR3 is TGTGCCAGCAGTGAGAGACCGACAGACACGAATGAGCAGTTCTTC. This codes for CASSERPTDTNEQFF. The chain couples TRBV6-1 to TRBJ2-1, with a tentative D call TRBD1 (5 bases). The CDR3 has 15 residues. Trimming left V 3 bases short and J 7 bases short, with 16 bases between. Germline CDR1 reads MNHNS; CDR2 reads SASEGT.

V usage is TRBV5-5 and J usage is TRBJ2-1; TRBD2 aligns across 11 bases. The junction had 2 bases not matched to a gene; V was cut back by 1 base and J by 5 bases. The germline V gene has CDR1 SGHKS and CDR2 YYEKEE (reference sequence). There are 15 residues in the CDR3. The CDR3 nucleotides are TGTGCCAGCAGCTTGTGGGGACTAGCGGACAATGAGCAGTTCTTC. Its translation: CASSLWGLADNEQFF.

The V call is TRBV28, the J call TRBJ1-1; a weak D match, TRBD1 (6 bases). Germline loops: CDR1 MDHEN, CDR2 SYDVKM. The CDR3 runs 15 residues. Trimming cost V 8 bases and J 1 base, with 17 bases left between them. The CDR3 DNA is TGTGCCAGCCTAACCCCGACAGGACCGAACACTGAAGCTTTCTTT. It translates to CASLTPTGPNTEAFF. The variable domain in full, completed from reference TRBV28 and TRBJ1-1, reads DVKVTQSSRYLVKRTGEKVFLECVQDMDHENMFWYRQDPGLGLRLIYFSYDVKMKEKGDIPEGYSVSREKKERFSLILESASTNQTSMYLCASLTPTGPNTEAFFGQGTRLTVV.

The V and J genes are TRBV9 and TRBJ1-2; the match to TRBD1 covers 7 bases. The CDR3 sequence is 14 residues long. V shed 2 bases, J shed 3 bases, and the junction held 4 bases outside the gene matches. Germline V gives CDR1 SGDLS, CDR2 YYNGEE. CDR3 region: CASSVLGTDYGYTF. The CDR3 nucleotides are TGTGCCAGCAGCGTTCTAGGGACAGACTATGGCTACACCTTC.

The J gene is TRBJ2-1, the V gene TRBV2; 7 nucleotides align to TRBD1. Germline CDR1 SNHLY, CDR2 FYNNEI. Trimming took 6 bases from V and 2 from J; bases not matched to a gene: 4. This CDR3 spans 14 amino acids. The CDR3 DNA is TGTGCCAGCAGAGGGGGCCGTACCTACAATGAGCAGTTCTTC. It codes for CASRGGRTYNEQFF.